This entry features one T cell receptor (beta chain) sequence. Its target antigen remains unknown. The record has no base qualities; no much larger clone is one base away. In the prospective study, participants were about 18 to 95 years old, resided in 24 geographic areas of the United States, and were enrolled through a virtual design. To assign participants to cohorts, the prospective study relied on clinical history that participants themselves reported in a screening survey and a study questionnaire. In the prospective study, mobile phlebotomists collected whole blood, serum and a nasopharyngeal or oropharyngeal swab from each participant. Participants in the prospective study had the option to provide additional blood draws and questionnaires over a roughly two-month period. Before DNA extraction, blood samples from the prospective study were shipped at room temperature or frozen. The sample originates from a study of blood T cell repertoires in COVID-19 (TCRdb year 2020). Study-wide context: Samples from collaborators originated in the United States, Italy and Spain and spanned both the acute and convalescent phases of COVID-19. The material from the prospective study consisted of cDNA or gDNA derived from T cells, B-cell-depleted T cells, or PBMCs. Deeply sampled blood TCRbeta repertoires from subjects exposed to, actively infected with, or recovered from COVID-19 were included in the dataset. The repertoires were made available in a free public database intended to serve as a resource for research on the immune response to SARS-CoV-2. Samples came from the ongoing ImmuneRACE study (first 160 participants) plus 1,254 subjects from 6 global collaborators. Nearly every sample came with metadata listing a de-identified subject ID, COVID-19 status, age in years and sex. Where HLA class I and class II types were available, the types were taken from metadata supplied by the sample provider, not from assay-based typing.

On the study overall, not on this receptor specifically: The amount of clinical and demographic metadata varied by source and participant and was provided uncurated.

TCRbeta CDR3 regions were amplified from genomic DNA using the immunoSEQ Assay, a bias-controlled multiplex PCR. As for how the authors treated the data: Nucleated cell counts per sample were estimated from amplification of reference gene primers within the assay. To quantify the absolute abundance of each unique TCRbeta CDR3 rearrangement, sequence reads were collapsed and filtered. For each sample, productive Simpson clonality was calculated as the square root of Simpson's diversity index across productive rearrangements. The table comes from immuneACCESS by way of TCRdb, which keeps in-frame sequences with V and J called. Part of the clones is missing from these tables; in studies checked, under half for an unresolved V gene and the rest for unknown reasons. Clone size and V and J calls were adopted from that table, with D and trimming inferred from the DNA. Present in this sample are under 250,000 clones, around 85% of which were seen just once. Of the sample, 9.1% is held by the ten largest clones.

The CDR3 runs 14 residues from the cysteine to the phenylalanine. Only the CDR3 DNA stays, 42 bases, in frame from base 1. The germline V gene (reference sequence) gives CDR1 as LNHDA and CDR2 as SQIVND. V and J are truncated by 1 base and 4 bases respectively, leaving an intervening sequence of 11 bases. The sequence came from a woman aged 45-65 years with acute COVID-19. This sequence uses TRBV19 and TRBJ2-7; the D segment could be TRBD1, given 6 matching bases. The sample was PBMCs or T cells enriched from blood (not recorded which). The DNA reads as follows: TGTGCCAGTAGTATAGGAACAGGGTCGTACGAGCAGTACTTC. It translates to CASSIGTGSYEQYF.